The 21 T cell receptor beta chains below were found in one sample sequenced in a study of blood T cell repertoires in COVID-19. The repertoire was sequenced with immunoSEQ multiplex PCR; TCRdb's copy has only in-frame clones and lacks some. The sample lists around 130,000 clones; 70% to 85% were seen once. The sample taken for sequencing was peripheral blood. These receptors originate from a woman aged 60-75 years with acute or convalescent COVID-19.

The chain carries TRBV11-2 and TRBJ1-2; 7 nucleotides match TRBD1. Trimming cost V 0 bases and J 8 bases; bases outside gene matches: 15. Germline CDR1 reads SGHAT; CDR2 reads FQNNGV. The CDR3 runs to 17 residues. CDR3 sequence: CASSLDPGGGAAGGYTF. In DNA form, the CDR3 reads TGTGCCAGCAGCTTAGATCCTGGAGGGGGCGCGGCGGGAGGCTACACCTTC.

Regarding this clone: At one end the junction does not follow the germline gene, possibly because of a read error. The rearrangement links TRBV24-1 to TRBJ1-2; 8 nucleotides line up with TRBD1. CDR3 size: 12 residues. CDR1 is KGHDR and CDR2 is SFDVKD in the germline V gene. CDR3 DNA sequence: TGTGCCACCAGTGATTCTACAGGGGGGCTAGCCTTC. It is translated as CATSDSTGGLAF.

As for this clone: Different DNA sequences within this sample yield the same CDR3. The V call is TRBV15, the J call TRBJ1-5; weak D call: TRBD1 (6 bases). V was trimmed by 0 bases and J by 5 bases, leaving 11 bases between them. This CDR3 contains 15 residues. In germline, CDR1 is LNHNV, CDR2 YYDKDF (reference sequence). CDR3: CATSRDTGGYQPQHF. Written as DNA, the CDR3 is TGTGCCACCAGCAGAGATACGGGGGGCTATCAGCCCCAGCATTTT.

This chain's CDR3 is CASSYDRYSGNTIYF. The CDR3 region has the DNA TGTGCCAGCAGCTATGACAGGTACTCTGGAAACACCATATATTTT. The V call is TRBV5-6, the J call TRBJ1-3; D may be TRBD1 (6 bases). CDR1 and CDR2 (germline): SGHDT, YYEEEE. The V and J ends lost 3 bases and 0 bases respectively, with 10 bases between them. The length of the CDR3 is 15 residues.

The rearrangement links TRBV5-1 to TRBJ1-1; possibly TRBD1 for D (5 bases). The CDR3 contains 13 residues. V lost 7 bases and J 5 bases, leaving 15 bases between the germline ends. Germline V gene sequence: CDR1 SGHRS, CDR2 YFSETQ. CDR3 in DNA: TGCGCCAGCCGGGGGGAAGGCAGAACTGAAGCTTTCTTT. Amino acids: CASRGEGRTEAFF. The full variable domain, rest sourced from reference TRBV5-1 and TRBJ1-1, is KAGVTQTPRYLIKTRGQQVTLSCSPISGHRSVSWYQQTPGQGLQFLFEYFSETQRNKGNFPGRFSGRQFSNSRSEMNVSTLELGDSALYLCASRGEGRTEAFFGQGTRLTVV.

This clone came up a few times. The chain couples TRBV19 to TRBJ2-1; D might be TRBD2 (6 bases). Germline V gene sequence: CDR1 LNHDA, CDR2 SQIVND (reference sequence). Trimming left V 1 base short and J 0 bases short, with 13 bases between. CDR3 length: 17 residues. The DNA of the CDR3 is TGTGCCAGTAGTATAGGAAGAGGAGGGCACTCCTACAATGAGCAGTTCTTC. Its translation: CASSIGRGGHSYNEQFF. Combining the CDR3 with reference TRBV19 and TRBJ2-1 gives the whole variable domain DGGITQSPKYLFRKEGQNVTLSCEQNLNHDAMYWYRQDPGQGLRLIYYSQIVNDFQKGDIAEGYSVSREKKESFPLTVTSAQKNPTAFYLCASSIGRGGHSYNEQFFGPGTRLTVL.

The chain uses TRBV5-5 and TRBJ2-1; D is perhaps TRBD1 (6 bases). This CDR3 spans 18 amino acids. The germline CDR1 and CDR2 sequences are SGHKS and YYEKEE (reference sequence). Between the trimmed V and J ends, which lost 0 bases and 3 bases, there was a span of 19 bases. The CDR3, as DNA: TGTGCCAGCAGCTTGGGGGGGACACAAGGGCCTCACTACAATGAGCAGTTCTTC. It encodes CASSLGGTQGPHYNEQFF.

This clone has just one count. The chain carries TRBV10-3 and TRBJ1-2; D perhaps matches TRBD1 (5 bases). The CDR3 has 13 amino acids. V lost 6 bases and J lost 4, with 12 bases in between. Per the germline V gene, CDR1 is ENHRY and CDR2 is SYGVKD. The CDR3 DNA reads as TGTGCCATCAGCCCCGACAGACCCTATGGCTACACCTTC. This sequence encodes CAISPDRPYGYTF.

The V and J genes are TRBV5-1 and TRBJ1-1; no reliable D call. The CDR3 contains 11 residues. CDR1 SGHRS and CDR2 YFSETQ come from the germline V gene. V dropped 7 bases and J dropped 3 bases, with 7 bases sitting between them. The chain's CDR3 is CASAGHTEAFF. The CDR3 nucleotides are TGCGCCAGCGCAGGCCACACTGAAGCTTTCTTT.

The chain couples TRBV5-4 to TRBJ2-5; 12 nucleotides agree with TRBD2. The CDR3 runs 16 residues. Germline V gene data show CDR1 as SGHNT and CDR2 as YYREEE (reference sequence). The junction had 6 bases not matched to a gene; V was cut back by 4 bases and J by 2 bases. The chain's CDR3 is CASSELLAGGQETQYF. Here the CDR3 DNA reads TGTGCCAGCAGCGAGTTACTAGCGGGGGGACAAGAGACCCAGTACTTC. Variable domain in full (rest from reference TRBV5-4 and TRBJ2-5): ETGVTQSPTHLIKTRGQQVTLRCSSQSGHNTVSWYQQALGQGPQFIFQYYREEENGRGNFPPRFSGLQFPNYSSELNVNALELDDSALYLCASSELLAGGQETQYFGPGTRLLVL.

The rearrangement uses TRBV3-1 (or the pseudogene TRBV3-2) and TRBJ1-3, with a tentative D call TRBD1 (6 bases). Germline V gene data show CDR1 as LGHDT and CDR2 as YNNKEL (reference sequence). There are 16 residues in the CDR3. The V gene lost 5 bases and the J gene lost 0 bases, with 14 bases spanning the gap. CDR3 loop: CASSTHGGLSGNTIYF. The CDR3, as DNA: TGTGCCAGCAGCACACACGGGGGGCTCTCTGGAAACACCATATATTTT.

This rearrangement joins TRBV11-2 to TRBJ2-2; 7 nucleotides match TRBD2. CDR3 size: 16 residues. V was clipped by 3 bases and J by 2 bases; unmatched bases: 6. Germline V gene data show CDR1 as SGHAT and CDR2 as FQNNGV. DNA of the CDR3: TGTGCCAGCAGCTTCTCGGCTAGCGGTAACACCGGGGAGCTGTTTTTT. Its protein product is CASSFSASGNTGELFF.

The chain links TRBV7-2 to TRBJ2-7; TRBD2 agrees at 7 bases. The germline CDR1 and CDR2 sequences are SGHTA and FQGNSA. The ends lost 1 base at V and 5 bases at J; junction bases unmatched: 11. This CDR3 has 16 residues. The CDR3 bases are TGTGCCAGCAGCTTAGAACCCCTGGGAGGGAGTGACGAGCAGTACTTC. Its protein product is CASSLEPLGGSDEQYF.

The genes are TRBV6-5 and TRBJ1-5; TRBD1 agrees at 8 bases. This CDR3 contains 14 residues. CDR1 is MNHEY and CDR2 is SVGAGI in the germline V gene. J lost 6 bases, V lost 6 bases, and 7 bases had no gene match. The DNA of the CDR3 is TGTGCCAGCAGCCCGGACAGGGCTCGTCAGCCCCAGCATTTT. Encoded protein: CASSPDRARQPQHF.

This clone was seen a few times. The genes are TRBV7-8 and TRBJ1-5; D call uncertain. Germline V CDR1 and CDR2: SGHVS, FQNEAQ. The CDR3 spans 14 residues. Deletions cut 5 bases from V and 4 bases from J, with 12 bases between. CDR3 coding DNA: TGTGCCAGCAGCCGGAGGTCGGGGAATCAGCCCCAGCATTTT. Its protein is CASSRRSGNQPQHF.

The rearrangement joins TRBV5-6 to TRBJ1-2, with a possible D match to TRBD1 (5 bases). CDR3 length: 15 amino acids. With 1 base removed from V and 5 bases from J, the gap between germline ends came to 15 bases. Germline V gene sequence: CDR1 SGHDT, CDR2 YYEEEE. The CDR3, as DNA: TGTGCCAGCAGCTTGTTTTCGACAGTGGGATATGGCTACACCTTC. It encodes CASSLFSTVGYGYTF.

J is TRBJ2-2 and V is TRBV11-2; 7 positions match TRBD2. There are 14 residues in the CDR3. CDR1 and CDR2 (germline): SGHAT, FQNNGV. J lost 7 bases, V lost 8 bases, and 10 bases had no gene match. The CDR3 here is CASRTTGGRGELFF. The CDR3 nucleotides read TGTGCCAGCCGCACTACGGGGGGACGCGGGGAGCTGTTTTTT.

The chain couples TRBV25-1 to TRBJ1-2, with D possibly matching TRBD1 (5 bases). Germline V gene sequence: CDR1 MGHDK, CDR2 SYGVNS. The CDR3 consists of 14 residues. V was cut by 5 bases and J by 4 bases, with 14 bases left in between. This CDR3 reads CASSPLGDLYGYTF. CDR3 nucleotides: TGTGCCAGCAGTCCGCTAGGGGATCTCTATGGCTACACCTTC.

The chain has TRBV5-6 and TRBJ2-7; D gene uncertain. Germline CDR1 reads SGHDT; CDR2 reads YYEEEE. The ends were cut back, 1 base at V and 4 bases at J, with 6 bases in the middle. This CDR3 region has 12 residues. The CDR3 region is CASSLMSYEQYV. The CDR3 DNA is TGTGCCAGCAGCTTGATGAGTTACGAGCAGTACGTC.

This chain uses TRBV5-1 with TRBJ1-1; D unresolved. Trimming left V 5 bases short and J 0 bases short, with 8 bases between. Germline V gene lookup returns CDR1 SGHRS and CDR2 YFSETQ. This CDR3 has 13 amino acids. CDR3 in DNA: TGCGCCAGCAGGTCGCCGGTGAACACTGAAGCTTTCTTT. Its protein is CASRSPVNTEAFF.

The gene calls are TRBV20-1 and TRBJ2-5, with TRBD2 as a possible D gene (5 bases). From germline, CDR1 is DFQATT and CDR2 SNEGSKA (reference sequence). Trimming left V 8 bases short and J 5 bases short, with 12 bases between. This CDR3 region has 11 residues. CDR3 residues: CSSAASETQYF. The CDR3 nucleotides are TGCAGTTCGGCGGCTAGCGAGACCCAGTACTTC.